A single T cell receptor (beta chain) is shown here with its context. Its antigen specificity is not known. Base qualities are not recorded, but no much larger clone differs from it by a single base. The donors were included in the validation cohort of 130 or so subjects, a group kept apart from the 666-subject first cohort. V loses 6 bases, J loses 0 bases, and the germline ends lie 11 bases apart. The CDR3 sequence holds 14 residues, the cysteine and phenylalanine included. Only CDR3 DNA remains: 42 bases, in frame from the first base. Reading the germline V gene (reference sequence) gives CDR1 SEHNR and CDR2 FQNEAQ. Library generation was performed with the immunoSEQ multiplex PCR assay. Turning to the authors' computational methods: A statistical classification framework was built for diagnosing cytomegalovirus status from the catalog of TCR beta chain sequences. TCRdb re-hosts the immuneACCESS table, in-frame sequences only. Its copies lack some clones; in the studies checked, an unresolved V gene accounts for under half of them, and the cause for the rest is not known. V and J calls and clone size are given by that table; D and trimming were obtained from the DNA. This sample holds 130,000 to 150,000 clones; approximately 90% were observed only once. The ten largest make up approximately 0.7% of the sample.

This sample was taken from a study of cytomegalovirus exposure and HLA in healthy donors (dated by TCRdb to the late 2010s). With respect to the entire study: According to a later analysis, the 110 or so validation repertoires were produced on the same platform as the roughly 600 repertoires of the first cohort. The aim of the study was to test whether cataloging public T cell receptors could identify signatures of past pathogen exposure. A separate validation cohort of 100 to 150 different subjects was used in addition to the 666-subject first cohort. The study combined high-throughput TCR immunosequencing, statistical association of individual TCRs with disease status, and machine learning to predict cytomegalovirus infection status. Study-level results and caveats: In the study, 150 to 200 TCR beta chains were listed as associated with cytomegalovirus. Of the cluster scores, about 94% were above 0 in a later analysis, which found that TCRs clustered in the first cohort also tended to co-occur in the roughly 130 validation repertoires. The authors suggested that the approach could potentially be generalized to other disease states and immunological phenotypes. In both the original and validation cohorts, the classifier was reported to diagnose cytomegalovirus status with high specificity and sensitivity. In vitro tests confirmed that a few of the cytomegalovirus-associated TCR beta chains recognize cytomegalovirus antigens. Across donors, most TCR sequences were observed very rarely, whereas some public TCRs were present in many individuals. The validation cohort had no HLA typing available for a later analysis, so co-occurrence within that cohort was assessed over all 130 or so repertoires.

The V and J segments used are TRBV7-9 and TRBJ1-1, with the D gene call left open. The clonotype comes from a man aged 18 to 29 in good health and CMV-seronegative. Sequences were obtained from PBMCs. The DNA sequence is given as TGTGCCAGCAGTAGGAGGACGGTGAACACTGAAGCTTTCTTT. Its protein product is CASSRRTVNTEAFF.